This T cell receptor delta chain was retrieved from a study of gamma-delta T cells after stem cell transplantation. By share, this clone ranks as large. Within the sample, other DNA sequences also encode this same CDR3. TCRdb reapplied CATT to the RT-PCR reads. The data show about 1,500 delta-chain clones, roughly 2.2% seen once. The clonotype was recovered from a human donor. It is not recorded whose cells these are; they may come from a transplant donor. Specimen: gamma-delta T cells.

In DNA form, the CDR3 reads TGTGCTCTTGGGGAACTTACCTCCTTTCTTTACTGGGGGATATCCGATAAACTCATCTTT. Protein: CALGELTSFLYWGISDKLIF. This chain uses TRDV1 with TRDJ1; the match to TRDD3 covers 11 bases. This CDR3 region has 20 residues. J gave up 3 bases and V 0 bases, and 15 bases lay outside the gene matches. Germline V CDR1 and CDR2: TSWWSYY, QGS.